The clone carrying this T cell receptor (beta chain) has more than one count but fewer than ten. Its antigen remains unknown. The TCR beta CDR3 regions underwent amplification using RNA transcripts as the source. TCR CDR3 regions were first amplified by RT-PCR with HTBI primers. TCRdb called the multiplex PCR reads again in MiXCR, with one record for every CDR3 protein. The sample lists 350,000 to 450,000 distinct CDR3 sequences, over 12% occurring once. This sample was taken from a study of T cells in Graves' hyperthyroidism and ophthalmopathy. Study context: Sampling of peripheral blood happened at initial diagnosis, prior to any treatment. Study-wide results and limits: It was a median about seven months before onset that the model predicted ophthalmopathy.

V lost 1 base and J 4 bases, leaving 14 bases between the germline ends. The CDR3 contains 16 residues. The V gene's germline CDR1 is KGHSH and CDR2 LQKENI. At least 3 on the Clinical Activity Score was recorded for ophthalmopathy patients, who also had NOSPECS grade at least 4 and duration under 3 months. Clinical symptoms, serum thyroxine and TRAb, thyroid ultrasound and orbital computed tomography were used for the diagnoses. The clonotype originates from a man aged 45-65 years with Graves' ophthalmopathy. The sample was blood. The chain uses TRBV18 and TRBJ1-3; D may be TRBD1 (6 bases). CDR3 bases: TGTGCCAGCTCACCACTACCAGGGGCGCCCGGAAACACCATATATTTT. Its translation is CASSPLPGAPGNTIYF.